This T cell receptor beta chain was found in a study of response to subunit inactivated influenza vaccine. This CDR3 contains 15 residues. V lost 5 bases to trimming and J lost 3 bases, with 15 bases between them. Germline lookup yields CDR1 SGHTA and CDR2 FQGNSA. Note on this clonotype: What it binds is not known.

Using its own MiXCR run on the RT-PCR reads, TCRdb lists one record per CDR3 protein. The data contain over 400,000 distinct CDR3 sequences, about an eighth of them singletons. Study results and caveats: Few additional T cells are recruited per seasonal influenza vaccination, authors suggested.

The rearrangement links TRBV7-2 to TRBJ2-3; D is uncertain. The input for sequencing was PBMCs from blood, taken 40 to 50 days after vaccination. The TCR originated in a man in his fifties who received an inactivated influenza vaccine. CDR3 sequence reads: CASSGRVSLTDTQYF. CDR3 sequence (DNA): TGTGCCAGCAGCGGCCGGGTCTCCCTAACAGATACGCAGTATTTT.